Below, one T cell receptor beta chain is given with its context. Measured with immunoSEQ multiplex PCR; TCRdb has only the in-frame clones, and not every one. The sample holds about 82,000 clones, roughly 85% seen once. Autoimmune disease history or systemic immunosuppression disqualified patients. Trimming removed 2 bases from V and 6 bases from J, with 11 bases in between. The CDR3 has 13 residues. Germline values: CDR1 SGHRS, CDR2 YFSETQ. The data stem from a study of OX40 agonist ivuxolimab in advanced cancers. This chain uses TRBV5-1 with TRBJ1-1, with TRBD1 as a possible D gene (6 bases). This specimen was CD4+ or CD8+ T cells sorted from blood, taken in a trial of the OX40 agonist ivuxolimab. The receptor was isolated from an adult with an advanced solid tumor such as melanoma, head and neck, liver or kidney cancer. The CDR3 reads CASSFVGGPEAFF. DNA for the CDR3: TGCGCCAGCAGCTTCGTTGGGGGGCCTGAAGCTTTCTTT.